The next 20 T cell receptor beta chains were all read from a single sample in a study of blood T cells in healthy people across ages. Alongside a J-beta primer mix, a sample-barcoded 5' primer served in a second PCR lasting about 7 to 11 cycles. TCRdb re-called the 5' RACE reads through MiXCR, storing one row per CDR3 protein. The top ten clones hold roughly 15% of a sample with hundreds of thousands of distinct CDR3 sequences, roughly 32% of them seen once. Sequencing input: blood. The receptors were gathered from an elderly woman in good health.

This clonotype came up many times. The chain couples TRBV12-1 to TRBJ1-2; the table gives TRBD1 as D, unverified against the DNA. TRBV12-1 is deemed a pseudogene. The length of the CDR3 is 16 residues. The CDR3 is CASTPGIEGRSYGYTF. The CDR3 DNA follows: TGTGCCAGCACCCCCGGAATCGAGGGAAGGAGCTATGGCTACACCTTC.

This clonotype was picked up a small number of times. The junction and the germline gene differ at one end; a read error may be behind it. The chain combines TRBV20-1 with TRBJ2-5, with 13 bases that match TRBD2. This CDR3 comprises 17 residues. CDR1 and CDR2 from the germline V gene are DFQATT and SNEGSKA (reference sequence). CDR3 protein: CSAGDALLAGGPQTQYF. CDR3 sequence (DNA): TGCAGTGCTGGAGATGCCCTACTAGCGGGGGGGCCGCAGACCCAGTACTTC.

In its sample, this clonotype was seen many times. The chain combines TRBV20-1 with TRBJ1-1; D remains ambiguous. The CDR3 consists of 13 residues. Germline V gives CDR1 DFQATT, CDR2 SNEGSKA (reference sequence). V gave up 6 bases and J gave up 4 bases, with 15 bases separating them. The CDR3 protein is CSARRGPGTEAFF. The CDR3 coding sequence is TGCAGTGCCCGGCGTGGTCCAGGCACTGAAGCTTTCTTT.

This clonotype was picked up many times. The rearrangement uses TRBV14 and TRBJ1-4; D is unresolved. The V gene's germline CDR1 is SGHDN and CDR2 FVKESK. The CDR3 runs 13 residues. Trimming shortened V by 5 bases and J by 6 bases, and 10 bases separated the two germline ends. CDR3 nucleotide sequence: TGTGCCAGCAGCACCGCTCAGGATGAAAAACTGTTTTTT. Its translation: CASSTAQDEKLFF.

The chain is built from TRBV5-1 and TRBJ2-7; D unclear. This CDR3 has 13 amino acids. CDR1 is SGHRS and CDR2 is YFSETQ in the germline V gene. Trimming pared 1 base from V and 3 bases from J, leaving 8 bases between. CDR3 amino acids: CASSLTEYYEQYF. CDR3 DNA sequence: TGCGCCAGCAGCTTGACCGAGTACTACGAGCAGTACTTC.

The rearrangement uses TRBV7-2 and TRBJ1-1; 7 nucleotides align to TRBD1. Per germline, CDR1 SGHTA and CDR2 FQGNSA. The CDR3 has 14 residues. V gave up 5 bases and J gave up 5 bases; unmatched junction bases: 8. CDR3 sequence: CASSPLTGRTEAFF. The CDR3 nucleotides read TGTGCCAGCAGCCCCTTGACAGGGCGGACTGAAGCTTTCTTT.

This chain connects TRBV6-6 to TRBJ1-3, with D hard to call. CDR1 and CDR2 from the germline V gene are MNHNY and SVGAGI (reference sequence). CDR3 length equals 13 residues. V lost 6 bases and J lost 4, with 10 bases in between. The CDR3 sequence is CASSRTSGNTIYF. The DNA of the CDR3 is TGTGCCAGCAGCCGGACGTCCGGAAACACCATATATTTT.

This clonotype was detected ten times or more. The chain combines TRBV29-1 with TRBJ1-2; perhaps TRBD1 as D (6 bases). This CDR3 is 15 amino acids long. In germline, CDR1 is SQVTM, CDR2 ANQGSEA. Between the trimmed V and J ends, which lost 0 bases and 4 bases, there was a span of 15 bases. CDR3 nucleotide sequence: TGCAGCGTTGAAGATCTACAGGGTGGGAGCTATGGCTACACCTTC. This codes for CSVEDLQGGSYGYTF.

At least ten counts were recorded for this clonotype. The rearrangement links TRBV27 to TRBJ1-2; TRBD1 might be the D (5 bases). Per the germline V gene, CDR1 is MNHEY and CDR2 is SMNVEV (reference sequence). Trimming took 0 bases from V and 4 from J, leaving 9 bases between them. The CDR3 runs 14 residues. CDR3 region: CASSLSQGGYGYTF. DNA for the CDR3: TGTGCCAGCAGTTTATCGCAGGGAGGCTATGGCTACACCTTC.

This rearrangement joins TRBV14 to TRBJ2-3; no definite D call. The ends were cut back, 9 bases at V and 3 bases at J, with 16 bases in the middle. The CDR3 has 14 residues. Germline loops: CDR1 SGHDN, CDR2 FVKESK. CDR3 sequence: CASRNGRRTDTQYF. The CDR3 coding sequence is TGTGCCAGTAGGAATGGACGGAGAACAGATACGCAGTATTTT.

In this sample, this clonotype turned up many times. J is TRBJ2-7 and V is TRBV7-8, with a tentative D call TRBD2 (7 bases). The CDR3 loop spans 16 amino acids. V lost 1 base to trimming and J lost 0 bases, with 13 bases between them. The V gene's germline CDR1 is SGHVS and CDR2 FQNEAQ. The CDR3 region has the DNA TGTGCCAGCAGCTTAGTAGGGGGGGTAAGCTCCTACGAGCAGTACTTC. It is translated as CASSLVGGVSSYEQYF.

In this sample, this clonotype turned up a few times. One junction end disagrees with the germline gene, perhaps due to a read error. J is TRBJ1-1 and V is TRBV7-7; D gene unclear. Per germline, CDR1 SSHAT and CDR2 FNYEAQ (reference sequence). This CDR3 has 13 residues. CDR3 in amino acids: CASSKQMNTEAFF. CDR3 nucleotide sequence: TGTGCTAGCAGTAAACAGATGAACACTGAAGCTTTCTTT.

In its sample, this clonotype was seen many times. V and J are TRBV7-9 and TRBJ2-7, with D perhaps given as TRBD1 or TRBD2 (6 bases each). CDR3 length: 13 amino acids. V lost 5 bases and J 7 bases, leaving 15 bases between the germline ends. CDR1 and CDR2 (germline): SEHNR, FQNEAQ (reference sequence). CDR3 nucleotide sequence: TGTGCCAGCAGCCTGCCGGGGGCGGGAGAGCAGTACTTC. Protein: CASSLPGAGEQYF.

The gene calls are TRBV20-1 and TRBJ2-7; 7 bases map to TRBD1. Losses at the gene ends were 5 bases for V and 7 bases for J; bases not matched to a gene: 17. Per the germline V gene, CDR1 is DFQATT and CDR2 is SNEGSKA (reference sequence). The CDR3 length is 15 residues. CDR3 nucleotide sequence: TGCAGTGCTTCTTTCCGACAGGGTAGGGGTGGTGAGCAGTACTTC. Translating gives CSASFRQGRGGEQYF.

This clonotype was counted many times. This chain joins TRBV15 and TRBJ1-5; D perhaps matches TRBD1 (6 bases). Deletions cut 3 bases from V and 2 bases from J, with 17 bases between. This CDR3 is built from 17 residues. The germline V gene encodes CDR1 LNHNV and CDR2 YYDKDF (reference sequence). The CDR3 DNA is TGTGCCACCAGCAGGGCGACGGGACAAAGGCGCAATCAGCCCCAGCATTTT. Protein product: CATSRATGQRRNQPQHF.

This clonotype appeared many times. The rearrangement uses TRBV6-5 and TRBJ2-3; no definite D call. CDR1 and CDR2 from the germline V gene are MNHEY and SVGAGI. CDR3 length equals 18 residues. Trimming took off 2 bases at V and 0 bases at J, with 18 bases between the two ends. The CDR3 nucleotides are TGTGCCAGCAGTTACCCCAAAGAGGCCGCCGCTAGCACAGATACGCAGTATTTT. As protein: CASSYPKEAAASTDTQYF.

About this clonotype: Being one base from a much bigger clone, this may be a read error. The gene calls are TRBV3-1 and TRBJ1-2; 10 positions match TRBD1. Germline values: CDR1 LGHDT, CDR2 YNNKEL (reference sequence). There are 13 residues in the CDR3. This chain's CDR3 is CASNQRTGGGYTF. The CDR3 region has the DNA TGTGCCAGCAACCAACGGACAGGGGGTGGCTACACCTTC. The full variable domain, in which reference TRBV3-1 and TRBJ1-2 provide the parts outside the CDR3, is DTAVSQTPKYLVTQMGNDKSIKCEQNLGHDTMYWYKQDSKKFLKIMFSYNNKELIINETVPNRFSPKSPDKAHLNLHINSLELGDSAVYFCASNQRTGGGYTFGSGTRLTVV.

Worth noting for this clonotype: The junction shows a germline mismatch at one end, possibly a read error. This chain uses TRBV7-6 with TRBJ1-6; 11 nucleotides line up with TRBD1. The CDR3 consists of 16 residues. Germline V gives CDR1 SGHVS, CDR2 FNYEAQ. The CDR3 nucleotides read TGTGCCAGCAGCTTGGGGACAGGGGGAGCTAATCCACCCCTCCACTTT. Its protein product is CASSLGTGGANPPLHF.

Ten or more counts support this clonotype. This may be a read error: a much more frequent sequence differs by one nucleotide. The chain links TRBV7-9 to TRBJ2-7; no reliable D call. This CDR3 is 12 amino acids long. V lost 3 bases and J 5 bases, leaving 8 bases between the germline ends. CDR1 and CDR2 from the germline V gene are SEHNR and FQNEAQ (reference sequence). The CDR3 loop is CASSFSGNEQYF. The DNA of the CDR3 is TGTGCCAGCAGCTTCAGTGGAAACGAGCAGTACTTC.

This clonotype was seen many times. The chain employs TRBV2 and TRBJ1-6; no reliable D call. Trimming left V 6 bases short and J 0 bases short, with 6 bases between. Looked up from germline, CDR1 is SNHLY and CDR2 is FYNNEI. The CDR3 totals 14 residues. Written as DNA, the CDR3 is TGTGCCAGCAGCCAGAGCTCCTATAATTCACCCCTCCACTTT. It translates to CASSQSSYNSPLHF.